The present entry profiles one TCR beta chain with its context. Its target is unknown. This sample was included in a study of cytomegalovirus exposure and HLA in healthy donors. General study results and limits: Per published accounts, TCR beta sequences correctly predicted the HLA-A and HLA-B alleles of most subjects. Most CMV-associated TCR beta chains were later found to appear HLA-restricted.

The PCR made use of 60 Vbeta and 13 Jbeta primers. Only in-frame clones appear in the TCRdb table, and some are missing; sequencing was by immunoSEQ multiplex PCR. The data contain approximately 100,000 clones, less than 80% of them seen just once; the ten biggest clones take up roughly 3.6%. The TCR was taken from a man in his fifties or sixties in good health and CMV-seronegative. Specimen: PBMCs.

The CDR3 sequence: CASSSNQGFETQYF. The CDR3 coding sequence is TGTGCCAGCAGCTCGAACCAGGGGTTCGAGACCCAGTACTTC. This chain uses TRBV11-2 with TRBJ2-5, with D tentatively TRBD1 (6 bases). Germline V gives CDR1 SGHAT, CDR2 FQNNGV. This CDR3 is built from 14 residues. The V and J ends lost 4 bases and 5 bases respectively, with 14 bases between them.